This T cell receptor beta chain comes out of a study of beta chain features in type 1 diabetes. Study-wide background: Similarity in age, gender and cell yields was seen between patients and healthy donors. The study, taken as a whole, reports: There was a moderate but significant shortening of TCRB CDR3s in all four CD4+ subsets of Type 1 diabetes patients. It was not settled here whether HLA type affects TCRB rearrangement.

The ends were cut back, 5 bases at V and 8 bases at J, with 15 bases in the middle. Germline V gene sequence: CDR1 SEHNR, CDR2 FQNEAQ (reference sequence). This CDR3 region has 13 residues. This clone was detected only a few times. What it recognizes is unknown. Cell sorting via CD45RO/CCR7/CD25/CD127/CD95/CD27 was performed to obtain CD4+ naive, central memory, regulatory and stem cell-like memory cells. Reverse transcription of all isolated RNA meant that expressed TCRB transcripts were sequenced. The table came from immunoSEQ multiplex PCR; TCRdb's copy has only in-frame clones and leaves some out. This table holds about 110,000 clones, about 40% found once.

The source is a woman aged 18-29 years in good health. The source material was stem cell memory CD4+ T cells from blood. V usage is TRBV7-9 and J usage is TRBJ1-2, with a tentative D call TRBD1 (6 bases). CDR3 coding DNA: TGTGCCAGCAGCCTCACAGGGACCTACGGCTACACCTTC. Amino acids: CASSLTGTYGYTF.